A single sample gave rise to the 27 T cell receptor beta chains below, sequenced in a study of blood T cell repertoires in COVID-19. Sequencing was performed with immunoSEQ multiplex PCR; in TCRdb, only in-frame clones are kept and a portion is missing. The table includes some 110,000 clones, approximately 82% detected once. The source material was peripheral blood. The receptors were gathered from a man between 65 and 80 years old with active or convalescent COVID-19.

The V and J genes are TRBV7-2 and TRBJ2-1; TRBD2 matches at 16 bases. Germline assignment: CDR1 SGHTA and CDR2 FQGNSA. There are 17 residues in the CDR3. V was pared by 4 bases and J by 7 bases, with 7 bases of the junction left unmatched. The CDR3 bases are TGTGCCAGCAGCTCCAGGGGACTAGCGGGGGGGCGGAATGAGCAGTTCTTC. It specifies CASSSRGLAGGRNEQFF.

The chain couples TRBV30 to TRBJ1-1, with D possibly TRBD1 on 5 matching bases. Trimming stripped 0 bases from V and 6 bases from J, with 14 bases between. The CDR3 covers 14 residues. Germline assignment: CDR1 GTSNPN and CDR2 SVGIG (reference sequence). CDR3 loop: CAWSVLPGHPEAFF. The CDR3 DNA is TGTGCCTGGAGTGTACTCCCCGGACATCCTGAAGCTTTCTTT.

The chain has TRBV20-1 and TRBJ1-1; D is unresolved. Germline V gene sequence: CDR1 DFQATT, CDR2 SNEGSKA (reference sequence). CDR3 size: 10 residues. V lost 4 bases, J lost 7 bases, and 7 bases lay in between. The CDR3 reads CSAIRGEAFF. CDR3 sequence (DNA): TGCAGTGCTATTCGGGGTGAAGCTTTCTTT.

The CDR3 sequence: CASSLGSVYGYTF. The CDR3, as DNA: TGTGCCAGCAGCTTAGGCAGCGTCTATGGCTACACCTTC. This rearrangement joins TRBV5-4 to TRBJ1-2, with D unresolved. CDR3 length equals 13 residues. With 2 bases removed from V and 4 bases from J, the gap between germline ends came to 9 bases. Germline assignment: CDR1 SGHNT and CDR2 YYREEE (reference sequence).

V usage is TRBV7-2 and J usage is TRBJ1-3; D remains ambiguous. Trimming took 4 bases from V and 7 from J, leaving 11 bases between them. There are 13 residues in the CDR3. Germline loops: CDR1 SGHTA, CDR2 FQGNSA. The CDR3, as DNA: TGTGCCAGCAGCTCGAGGAGCGGGAACACCATATATTTT. Translated, it gives CASSSRSGNTIYF.

The chain employs TRBV6-5 and TRBJ1-1, with D perhaps TRBD1 (5 bases). The CDR3 runs to 14 residues. CDR1 is MNHEY and CDR2 is SVGAGI in the germline V gene. Trimming removed 6 bases from V and 0 bases from J, with 11 bases in between. The CDR3, as DNA: TGTGCCAGCAGCAACCGGGGGTTGAACACTGAAGCTTTCTTT. Residues: CASSNRGLNTEAFF.

V gene TRBV13 combines with J gene TRBJ2-1, with 9 bases identical to TRBD2. V trimming: 1 base; J trimming: 9 bases; junction bases outside the gene matches: 4. Germline CDR1 PRHDT, CDR2 FYEKMQ (reference sequence). The CDR3 extends over 14 amino acids. CDR3 nucleotide sequence: TGTGCCAGCAGCTTAGATAGCGGGAGTTTTGAGCAGTTCTTC. Translation: CASSLDSGSFEQFF.

This chain uses TRBV18 with TRBJ2-7; 9 bases are a match to TRBD1. Unmatched junction bases numbered 8, after V lost 5 bases and J lost 0 bases. There are 16 residues in the CDR3. Per the germline V gene, CDR1 is KGHSH and CDR2 is LQKENI. The CDR3 loop reads CASSFVDRGHSYEQYF. In DNA, the CDR3 is TGTGCCAGCTCATTCGTGGACAGGGGACACTCCTACGAGCAGTACTTC.

This sequence joins TRBV12-5 and TRBJ1-1; 11 nucleotides align to TRBD1. The length of the CDR3 is 17 residues. Germline trimming cut 1 base from V and 1 base from J; bases unmatched to any gene: 5. Germline CDR1 LGHNT, CDR2 FRNRAP. The CDR3 reads CASGLAPGTGGNTEAFF. The CDR3 DNA reads TGTGCTAGTGGTTTGGCTCCCGGGACAGGGGGGAACACTGAAGCTTTCTTT.

This clone was counted once. J is TRBJ2-3 and V is TRBV7-2, with 10 bases aligning to TRBD2. Unmatched junction bases numbered 6, after V lost 2 bases and J lost 7 bases. The germline CDR1 and CDR2 sequences are SGHTA and FQGNSA. The CDR3 length is 15 residues. CDR3 nucleotide sequence: TGTGCCAGCAGCTTACAGCGGGGGGGCCGACATACGCAGTATTTT. This gives the protein CASSLQRGGRHTQYF.

The chain recombines TRBV19 with TRBJ1-1; TRBD1 agrees at 7 bases. V trimming: 5 bases; J trimming: 6 bases; junction bases outside the gene matches: 3. This CDR3 region has 12 residues. Germline lookup yields CDR1 LNHDA and CDR2 SQIVND (reference sequence). CDR3 sequence reads: CASSWQGAEAFF. For the CDR3, the DNA is TGTGCCAGTAGTTGGCAGGGGGCTGAAGCTTTCTTT.

V and J are TRBV6-6 and TRBJ1-2; 10 nucleotides agree with TRBD1. This CDR3 region has 11 residues. The V segment lost 8 bases and the J segment 9 bases; nucleotides outside the gene matches: 3. Germline CDR1 is MNHNY and CDR2 is SVGAGI (reference sequence). The CDR3 nucleotides read TGTGCCAGCCAGGACAGGGGGAGCTACACCTTC. Its protein is CASQDRGSYTF.

The J gene is TRBJ1-3, the V gene TRBV6-6, with TRBD1 matching 9 bases. Losses at the gene ends were 4 bases for V and 4 bases for J; bases not matched to a gene: 5. Per the germline V gene, CDR1 is MNHNY and CDR2 is SVGAGI (reference sequence). The length of the CDR3 is 15 residues. The CDR3 nucleotides are TGTGCCAGCAGTTGGGGACAGGGAACCGGAAACACCATATATTTT. It yields the protein CASSWGQGTGNTIYF.

This chain uses TRBV28 with TRBJ2-7; a weak D match, TRBD2 (6 bases). This CDR3 is 13 amino acids long. Per germline, CDR1 MDHEN and CDR2 SYDVKM. Trimming removed 6 bases at V and 0 bases at J, with 9 bases between. The CDR3 here is CASRGGRSYEQYF. For the CDR3, the DNA is TGTGCCAGCAGGGGGGGACGCTCCTACGAGCAGTACTTC.

This chain connects TRBV15 to TRBJ2-5; 7 bases line up with TRBD2. CDR1 is LNHNV, CDR2 YYDKDF, per germline (reference sequence). The V and J ends lost 6 bases and 6 bases, in that order; junction bases with no gene match: 10. This CDR3 has 14 residues. As DNA, the CDR3 is TGTGCCACCAGTTACACCGGGGGGATGAAGACCCAGTACTTC. It yields the protein CATSYTGGMKTQYF. The full variable domain, with the rest looked up from reference TRBV15 and TRBJ2-5, is DAMVIQNPRYQVTQFGKPVTLSCSQTLNHNVMYWYQQKSSQAPKLLFHYYDKDFNNEADTPDNFQSRRPNTSFCFLDIRSPGLGDTAMYLCATSYTGGMKTQYFGPGTRLLVL.

Here the CDR3 reads CASSIGISGTRETQYF. CDR3 DNA sequence: TGTGCCAGTAGTATCGGGATCTCCGGCACAAGAGAGACCCAGTACTTC. This chain joins TRBV19 and TRBJ2-5, with D perhaps matching TRBD2 (5 bases). The CDR3 runs to 16 residues. V lost 3 bases to trimming and J lost 4 bases, with 18 bases between them. Germline V gene data show CDR1 as LNHDA and CDR2 as SQIVND (reference sequence).

The rearrangement uses TRBV6-1 and TRBJ2-1, with 9 bases that match TRBD2. Looked up from germline, CDR1 is MNHNS and CDR2 is SASEGT. The V and J ends lost 4 bases and 7 bases, in that order; junction bases with no gene match: 17. This CDR3 is 18 amino acids long. The CDR3 loop is CASSGWLAGSIPGNEQFF. Here the CDR3 DNA reads TGTGCCAGCAGTGGTTGGCTAGCGGGATCCATTCCTGGGAATGAGCAGTTCTTC.

The gene calls are TRBV7-2 and TRBJ2-3; 7 bases match TRBD2. Per germline, CDR1 SGHTA and CDR2 FQGNSA. V dropped 5 bases and J dropped 7; count of bases not matched to a gene: 15. The CDR3 is 16 residues long. CDR3 DNA sequence: TGTGCCAGCAGCCCCCTTGGCGGGGGTCTCTTACATACGCAGTATTTT. Amino acid sequence: CASSPLGGGLLHTQYF.

The chain joins TRBV6-5 to TRBJ1-5, with 7 bases identical to TRBD1. CDR3 length: 14 residues. V trimming: 8 bases; J trimming: 6 bases; junction bases outside the gene matches: 10. Germline-derived CDR1 and CDR2 are MNHEY and SVGAGI. CDR3 in amino acids: CASCRTGACQPQHF. The CDR3 DNA reads TGTGCCAGCTGCCGTACAGGGGCCTGTCAGCCCCAGCATTTT.

The gene calls are TRBV19 and TRBJ2-5; 10 positions agree with TRBD1. The CDR3 spans 14 residues. Looked up from germline, CDR1 is LNHDA and CDR2 is SQIVND (reference sequence). With V trimmed by 3 bases and J by 5 bases, 3 bases remained unmatched. The DNA for the CDR3 is TGTGCCAGTAGTATTGACAGGGGGCGGGAGACCCAGTACTTC. This translates into CASSIDRGRETQYF.

V and J are TRBV18 and TRBJ2-2; 11 bases align to TRBD2. Germline loops: CDR1 KGHSH, CDR2 LQKENI. V was pared by 3 bases and J by 7 bases, with 4 bases of the junction left unmatched. The CDR3 runs 15 residues. CDR3: CASSPGTSGGGELFF. The CDR3 DNA sequence: TGTGCCAGCTCACCCGGGACTAGCGGAGGCGGGGAGCTGTTTTTT. Full variable domain (outside the CDR3, taken from reference TRBV18 and TRBJ2-2): NAGVMQNPRHLVRRRGQEARLRCSPMKGHSHVYWYRQLPEEGLKFMVYLQKENIIDESGMPKERFSAEFPKEGPSILRIQQVVRGDSAAYFCASSPGTSGGGELFFGEGSRLTVL.

The CDR3 coding sequence is TGTGCCATCAGTGACTCAGGGTTCTCAGCTTTCTTT. It encodes CAISDSGFSAFF. The gene calls are TRBV10-3 and TRBJ1-1; tentatively, D is TRBD1 (5 bases). V was trimmed by 3 bases and J by 10 bases, leaving 12 bases between them. The CDR3 runs to 12 residues. Per germline, CDR1 ENHRY and CDR2 SYGVKD.

Only a few counts were recorded for this clone. This chain connects TRBV30 to TRBJ1-2, with a weak D call TRBD1 (6 bases). The CDR3 length is 13 residues. V was trimmed by 0 bases and J by 7 bases, leaving 12 bases between them. Germline V gene lookup returns CDR1 GTSNPN and CDR2 SVGIG (reference sequence). CDR3 protein: CAWSVSTGSGYTF. The CDR3 DNA is TGTGCCTGGAGTGTTTCGACAGGAAGTGGCTACACCTTC.

This chain connects TRBV9 to TRBJ1-2, with 9 bases aligning to TRBD1. Germline lookup yields CDR1 SGDLS and CDR2 YYNGEE. Trimming cost V 4 bases and J 6 bases; bases outside gene matches: 7. The CDR3 spans 14 residues. In nucleotides, the CDR3 is TGTGCCAGCAGCCCAAGGACAGGGGACCATGGCTACACCTTC. Its translation is CASSPRTGDHGYTF.

This clone has only one observation. The chain links TRBV5-1 to TRBJ2-7; 8 bases fit TRBD2. CDR3 length: 16 amino acids. Losses at the gene ends were 4 bases for V and 5 bases for J; bases not matched to a gene: 14. Germline CDR1 reads SGHRS; CDR2 reads YFSETQ. CDR3 sequence: CASSPRGAGASNEQYF. The CDR3 bases are TGCGCCAGCAGCCCCCGGGGAGCGGGAGCGTCGAACGAGCAGTACTTC.

CDR3 sequence (DNA): TGCAGTGCTAGAGATCTCTATGAGCAGTTCTTC. Its translation is CSARDLYEQFF. This chain joins TRBV20-1 and TRBJ2-1; D gene unclear. The length of the CDR3 is 11 residues. The germline gives CDR1 DFQATT, CDR2 SNEGSKA (reference sequence). Trimming removed 0 bases at V and 8 bases at J, with 5 bases between.

This chain links TRBV5-6 with TRBJ2-1; TRBD1 might be the D (7 bases). The CDR3 is made up of 14 amino acids. The germline V gene encodes CDR1 SGHDT and CDR2 YYEEEE. V lost 2 bases and J lost 8, with 14 bases in between. CDR3 bases: TGTGCCAGCAGCTTTACAGGGGAGGTCTATGAGCAGTTCTTC. Amino acid sequence: CASSFTGEVYEQFF.